Each of the 20 T cell receptor beta chains below was sequenced from the same sample in a study of blood T cell repertoires in COVID-19. Sequencing used immunoSEQ multiplex PCR; TCRdb keeps in-frame clones, though not all of them. The table includes under 150,000 clones, just over 90% detected once. Sequencing input: peripheral blood. The receptor set was obtained from a human donor with active COVID-19. The donor label of this sample is uncertain.

This clone appeared once. The rearrangement uses TRBV13 and TRBJ2-7; D gene unclear. This CDR3 is 14 amino acids long. Trimming pared 5 bases from V and 2 bases from J, leaving 13 bases between. Germline V gene sequence: CDR1 PRHDT, CDR2 FYEKMQ (reference sequence). The CDR3 is CASSPTRHAYEQYF. The CDR3 coding sequence is TGTGCCAGCAGCCCGACCCGACATGCCTACGAGCAGTACTTC.

The chain uses TRBV27 and TRBJ1-5, with 8 bases that match TRBD1. The junction had 4 bases not matched to a gene; V was cut back by 7 bases and J by 2 bases. CDR1 and CDR2 from the germline V gene are MNHEY and SMNVEV (reference sequence). The CDR3 spans 14 residues. The chain's CDR3 is CASKDRGGNQPQHF. CDR3 in DNA: TGTGCCAGCAAAGACAGGGGCGGCAATCAGCCCCAGCATTTT.

The genes are TRBV18 and TRBJ2-3; D may be TRBD1 (5 bases). CDR3 length: 13 residues. Trimming took off 3 bases at V and 5 bases at J, with 9 bases between the two ends. The germline V gene encodes CDR1 KGHSH and CDR2 LQKENI. For the CDR3, the DNA is TGTGCCAGCTCACCTCAGCAGGGAGATACGCAGTATTTT. It codes for CASSPQQGDTQYF. Drawing the rest from reference TRBV18 and TRBJ2-3, the complete variable domain is NAGVMQNPRHLVRRRGQEARLRCSPMKGHSHVYWYRQLPEEGLKFMVYLQKENIIDESGMPKERFSAEFPKEGPSILRIQQVVRGDSAAYFCASSPQQGDTQYFGPGTRLTVL.

The rearrangement joins TRBV6-2 or TRBV6-3 to TRBJ1-2, with 12 bases lining up with TRBD1. This CDR3 contains 17 residues. The germline gives CDR1 MNHEY, CDR2 SVGEGT. V was pared by 5 bases and J by 7 bases, with 14 bases of the junction left unmatched. The CDR3 DNA reads TGTGCCAGCAGTCATCCGCCCCGGGACAGGGGGCGGCGTGGCTACACCTTC. It yields the protein CASSHPPRDRGRRGYTF.

The V and J genes are TRBV5-4 and TRBJ2-7, with 9 bases fitting TRBD1. CDR1 and CDR2 (germline): SGHNT, YYREEE (reference sequence). Trimming cost V 0 bases and J 2 bases; bases outside gene matches: 0. The CDR3 length is 14 residues. As DNA, the CDR3 is TGTGCCAGCAGCTTGGGGACAGGGGCCTACGAGCAGTACTTC. It yields the protein CASSLGTGAYEQYF. The full variable domain, completed using reference TRBV5-4 and TRBJ2-7, is ETGVTQSPTHLIKTRGQQVTLRCSSQSGHNTVSWYQQALGQGPQFIFQYYREEENGRGNFPPRFSGLQFPNYSSELNVNALELDDSALYLCASSLGTGAYEQYFGPGTRLTVT.

This chain joins TRBV19 and TRBJ1-1; possible D gene TRBD1, 6 bases. Trimming cost V 7 bases and J 0 bases, with 12 bases left between them. Germline lookup yields CDR1 LNHDA and CDR2 SQIVND (reference sequence). The CDR3 loop spans 14 amino acids. The CDR3 bases are TGTGCCAGTACTAGAACAGGGTTGAACACTGAAGCTTTCTTT. Translating gives CASTRTGLNTEAFF.

Here the CDR3 DNA reads TGTGCCAGTAGTAGAGAGGGGGGGCCCCAGCATTTT. Protein product: CASSREGGPQHF. The chain recombines TRBV19 with TRBJ1-5; maybe TRBD1 (6 bases). V was shortened by 4 bases and J by 9 bases, with 10 bases between the two germline ends. The CDR3 extends over 12 amino acids. Germline assignment: CDR1 LNHDA and CDR2 SQIVND (reference sequence).

V gene TRBV10-3 combines with J gene TRBJ2-3; 10 positions agree with TRBD2. The CDR3 has 17 residues. Germline V CDR1 and CDR2: ENHRY, SYGVKD. V gave up 6 bases and J gave up 5 bases; unmatched junction bases: 14. Here the CDR3 DNA reads TGTGCCATCAGCCCCGGGGAAGTGCTAGCGGGGGTAGATACGCAGTATTTT. Its protein is CAISPGEVLAGVDTQYF.

The chain uses TRBV2 and TRBJ1-5; 11 bases line up with TRBD1. The germline V gene has CDR1 SNHLY and CDR2 FYNNEI. The CDR3 covers 13 residues. The V and J ends lost 6 bases and 6 bases, in that order; junction bases with no gene match: 1. In nucleotides, the CDR3 is TGTGCCAGCAGGGACAGGGGGCTTCAGCCCCAGCATTTT. As protein: CASRDRGLQPQHF.

This clone has just one count. This CDR3 reads CASSLARTGGIGELFF. CDR3 nucleotide sequence: TGCGCCAGCAGCTTGGCCAGGACAGGGGGCATAGGGGAGCTGTTTTTT. V and J are TRBV5-1 and TRBJ2-2; 11 bases are shared with TRBD1. CDR3 length: 16 residues. Germline values: CDR1 SGHRS, CDR2 YFSETQ. V shed 0 bases, J shed 8 bases, and the junction held 6 bases outside the gene matches.

The gene calls are TRBV4-2 and TRBJ1-3; tentative D call: TRBD1 (6 bases). V was trimmed by 1 base and J by 4 bases, leaving 14 bases between them. Germline V gene sequence: CDR1 LGHNA, CDR2 YNFKEQ. The CDR3 covers 16 residues. CDR3 residues: CASSQVGTNPGNTIYF. The CDR3 DNA is TGTGCCAGCAGCCAAGTAGGGACAAACCCCGGAAACACCATATATTTT.

The genes are TRBV7-2 and TRBJ2-5; the match to TRBD2 covers 11 bases. J lost 2 bases, V lost 5 bases, and 7 bases had no gene match. The germline V gene has CDR1 SGHTA and CDR2 FQGNSA. The CDR3 has 16 residues. The CDR3 here is CASSPGGTSGQETQYF. The CDR3 region has the DNA TGTGCCAGCAGCCCCGGGGGGACTAGCGGACAAGAGACCCAGTACTTC.

V and J are TRBV27 and TRBJ2-3, with D possibly being TRBD1 (6 bases). There are 17 residues in the CDR3. CDR1 and CDR2 from the germline V gene are MNHEY and SMNVEV (reference sequence). The V end was cut by 2 bases, the J end by 2 bases, with 17 bases between. For the CDR3, the DNA is TGTGCCAGCAGTTTAGGACCACAGGGCCCACTCACAGATACGCAGTATTTT. It translates to CASSLGPQGPLTDTQYF.

The chain uses TRBV7-2 and TRBJ2-3, with 7 positions matching TRBD1. This CDR3 has 19 residues. With V trimmed by 4 bases and J by 2 bases, 18 bases remained unmatched. CDR1 and CDR2 from the germline V gene are SGHTA and FQGNSA. CDR3 residues: CASSSSLPSGTEDTDTQYF. Written as DNA, the CDR3 is TGTGCCAGCAGCTCGTCACTTCCTTCAGGGACAGAAGACACAGATACGCAGTATTTT.

The V gene is TRBV7-8, the J gene TRBJ2-5; the D gene is possibly TRBD2 (6 bases). The ends were cut back, 1 base at V and 6 bases at J, with 15 bases in the middle. Germline V lookup: CDR1 SGHVS, CDR2 FQNEAQ. The length of the CDR3 is 15 residues. CDR3 region: CASSLGTNPSKTQYF. The CDR3 bases are TGTGCCAGCAGCTTAGGGACTAACCCGTCAAAGACCCAGTACTTC.

The chain is built from TRBV7-7 and TRBJ2-1; TRBD2 agrees at 10 bases. Trimming at V came to 5 bases and at J to 5 bases, leaving 6 bases not matched to a gene. The CDR3 has 15 residues. Germline V gene sequence: CDR1 SSHAT, CDR2 FNYEAQ (reference sequence). The CDR3 DNA reads as TGTGCCAGCAGCCCGGGACTAGCGCAACACAATGAGCAGTTCTTC. Protein sequence: CASSPGLAQHNEQFF.

This clone was picked up one time. This chain joins TRBV6-2 or TRBV6-3 and TRBJ1-5; D is uncertain. Germline V CDR1 and CDR2: MNHEY, SVGEGT. Trimming removed 5 bases at V and 3 bases at J, with 14 bases between. The CDR3 sequence is 15 residues long. For the CDR3, the DNA is TGTGCCAGCAGTCACGATCTCGGGATCAATCAGCCCCAGCATTTT. It codes for CASSHDLGINQPQHF.

The rearrangement joins TRBV5-4 to TRBJ2-2, with 7 bases lining up with TRBD2. The trim removed 3 bases at V and 6 bases at J, leaving 8 bases unmatched. CDR1 SGHNT and CDR2 YYREEE come from the germline V gene (reference sequence). The CDR3 runs to 15 residues. The CDR3 protein is CASSSGAGVPGELFF. CDR3 nucleotide sequence: TGTGCCAGCAGCTCGGGCGCGGGGGTCCCCGGGGAGCTGTTTTTT.

This chain links TRBV23-1 with TRBJ2-7; TRBD2 agrees at 9 bases. TRBV23-1 qualifies as an ORF whose function is uncertain. The CDR3 has 16 amino acids. V lost 0 bases to trimming and J lost 2 bases; unmatched junction nucleotides: 5. CDR3 bases: TGCGCCAGCAGTCAATCTCTCCTAGCGGGGACCTACGAGCAGTACTTC. It encodes CASSQSLLAGTYEQYF.

J is TRBJ2-1 and V is TRBV5-6; possibly TRBD1 for D (5 bases). The germline V gene encodes CDR1 SGHDT and CDR2 YYEEEE. Trimming pared 4 bases from V and 9 bases from J, leaving 11 bases between. The CDR3 runs 12 residues. CDR3 in amino acids: CASSDRQIEQFF. CDR3 nucleotides: TGTGCCAGCAGCGACCGACAGATTGAGCAGTTCTTC.